Below are 14 T cell receptor beta chains sequenced from a single sample in a study of cytomegalovirus exposure and HLA in healthy donors. Clones were sequenced by immunoSEQ multiplex PCR, and TCRdb holds only the in-frame ones, with some missing. The sample consists of more than 95,000 clones, approximately 86% of them appearing once. Sequencing was performed on PBMCs. These receptors originate from a woman aged 18-30 years in good health and CMV-seropositive.

This clone was detected only once. V gene TRBV5-1 combines with J gene TRBJ2-3; 9 bases agree with TRBD2. The germline CDR1 and CDR2 sequences are SGHRS and YFSETQ. The CDR3 consists of 16 residues. Trimming removed 4 bases from V and 4 bases from J; junction bases left unmatched: 10. CDR3 loop: CASSPVSGGLADTQYF. The DNA for the CDR3 is TGCGCCAGCAGCCCGGTTAGCGGGGGTCTGGCAGATACGCAGTATTTT.

The chain joins TRBV7-2 to TRBJ2-1; 10 bases fit TRBD2. The CDR3 loop spans 15 amino acids. Germline V CDR1 and CDR2: SGHTA, FQGNSA. V lost 3 bases and J lost 12; bases outside the gene matches: 11. CDR3 sequence reads: CASSFGLAGEYTQFF. Written as DNA, the CDR3 is TGTGCCAGCAGCTTTGGGCTAGCGGGAGAATATACGCAGTTCTTC.

The gene calls are TRBV11-2 and TRBJ2-2, with 9 bases that match TRBD1. The germline V gene has CDR1 SGHAT and CDR2 FQNNGV. The CDR3 loop spans 15 amino acids. The junction had 5 bases not matched to a gene; V was cut back by 5 bases and J by 4 bases. CDR3 in amino acids: CASSRTGGGTGELFF. In DNA form, the CDR3 reads TGTGCCAGCAGCCGTACAGGGGGCGGCACCGGGGAGCTGTTTTTT.

This clone was observed once. The chain joins TRBV11-2 to TRBJ2-3, with a possible D match to TRBD1 (6 bases). This CDR3 comprises 13 residues. Deletions cut 3 bases from V and 8 bases from J, with 12 bases between. Germline values: CDR1 SGHAT, CDR2 FQNNGV. CDR3 sequence (DNA): TGTGCCAGCAGCTTCCAGGGGCTAGGTACGCAGTATTTT. Translation gives CASSFQGLGTQYF.

This chain uses TRBV7-2 with TRBJ1-5; weak D call: TRBD1 (5 bases). V was pared by 1 base and J by 6 bases, with 13 bases between. Germline V gene lookup returns CDR1 SGHTA and CDR2 FQGNSA. The CDR3 runs 15 residues. The CDR3 region has the DNA TGTGCCAGCAGCTTAGGACAGTGGGGAAGTCAGCCCCAGCATTTT. Amino acids: CASSLGQWGSQPQHF.

This rearrangement joins TRBV5-1 to TRBJ2-1, with 8 nucleotides matching TRBD2. The junction had 12 bases not matched to a gene; V was cut back by 0 bases and J by 1 base. The CDR3 runs to 19 residues. The germline V gene encodes CDR1 SGHRS and CDR2 YFSETQ. The CDR3 sequence is CASSLASGGSFWSYNEQFF. Written as DNA, the CDR3 is TGCGCCAGCAGCTTGGCGTCGGGGGGGAGTTTCTGGTCCTACAATGAGCAGTTCTTC. Filled out from reference TRBV5-1 and TRBJ2-1, the complete variable domain reads KAGVTQTPRYLIKTRGQQVTLSCSPISGHRSVSWYQQTPGQGLQFLFEYFSETQRNKGNFPGRFSGRQFSNSRSEMNVSTLELGDSALYLCASSLASGGSFWSYNEQFFGPGTRLTVL.

Here the CDR3 reads CASSYRQRNTEAFF. The CDR3 DNA follows: TGTGCCAGCAGTTATCGACAGAGGAACACTGAAGCTTTCTTT. The chain carries TRBV6-5 and TRBJ1-1, with a tentative D call TRBD1 (5 bases). The CDR3 totals 14 residues. Trimming pared 3 bases from V and 1 base from J, leaving 9 bases between. The germline V gene has CDR1 MNHEY and CDR2 SVGAGI.

The rearrangement joins TRBV7-2 to TRBJ2-3; possible D gene TRBD2, 6 bases. V was pared by 5 bases and J by 9 bases, with 12 bases between. Germline CDR1 is SGHTA and CDR2 is FQGNSA. The CDR3 spans 12 residues. The CDR3 region is CASSETRRTQYF. The CDR3 nucleotides read TGTGCCAGCAGCGAGACTAGACGGACGCAGTATTTT.

This clone was counted between two and nine times. This rearrangement joins TRBV10-3 to TRBJ2-3, with 11 nucleotides matching TRBD2. The CDR3 has 14 residues. Germline assignment: CDR1 ENHRY and CDR2 SYGVKD. V dropped 6 bases and J dropped 4; count of bases not matched to a gene: 3. The CDR3 nucleotides are TGTGCCATCAGACTAGCGGGAGAGTCAGATACGCAGTATTTT. Residues: CAIRLAGESDTQYF.

The chain combines TRBV6-4 with TRBJ2-2; 10 bases line up with TRBD1. The V gene's germline CDR1 is MRHNA and CDR2 SNTAGT. Trimming took 7 bases from V and 5 from J; bases not matched to a gene: 7. The CDR3 spans 15 residues. The CDR3 loop reads CASKSGTGDTGELFF. The DNA of the CDR3 is TGTGCCAGCAAGTCCGGGACAGGGGATACCGGGGAGCTGTTTTTT.

The rearrangement joins TRBV6-1 to TRBJ1-2; 8 bases map to TRBD1. The trim removed 2 bases at V and 5 bases at J, leaving 7 bases unmatched. The germline V gene has CDR1 MNHNS and CDR2 SASEGT. The CDR3 spans 15 residues. The DNA of the CDR3 is TGTGCCAGCAGTGAAATGAACAGGGGGGGATATGGCTACACCTTC. Residues: CASSEMNRGGYGYTF.

CDR3 loop: CASSTTTLEMETQYF. The CDR3 DNA is TGTGCCAGCAGCACGACTACATTAGAGATGGAGACCCAGTACTTC. The chain recombines TRBV7-9 with TRBJ2-5; a weak D match, TRBD2 (5 bases). The CDR3 totals 15 residues. V lost 5 bases to trimming and J lost 5 bases, with 18 bases between them. Germline V lookup: CDR1 SEHNR, CDR2 FQNEAQ (reference sequence).

This chain uses TRBV27 with TRBJ2-3; TRBD2 matches 11 bases. V lost 6 bases and J lost 5; bases outside the gene matches: 10. CDR1 and CDR2 from the germline V gene are MNHEY and SMNVEV (reference sequence). The CDR3 length is 16 residues. CDR3 coding DNA: TGTGCCAGCAGGACCTTAGCGGGGGGGCCGGGAGATACGCAGTATTTT. As protein: CASRTLAGGPGDTQYF.

Concerning this clone: Other DNA sequences within the sample encode an identical CDR3. The V call is TRBV2, the J call TRBJ1-1, with D possibly matching TRBD1 (5 bases). Trimming stripped 2 bases from V and 1 base from J, with 11 bases between. Germline-derived CDR1 and CDR2 are SNHLY and FYNNEI. The CDR3 consists of 15 residues. CDR3 residues: CASSELGRANTEAFF. The CDR3 coding sequence is TGTGCCAGCAGTGAACTCGGCAGGGCGAACACTGAAGCTTTCTTT.